Below are 13 T cell receptor beta chains sequenced from a single sample in a study of shared clonotypes between healthy human individuals. TCRdb's table, derived via immunoSEQ multiplex PCR, lists solely in-frame clones and lacks some. The sample yields 730,000 or so clones, about 78% seen once. The sample taken for sequencing was memory CD4+ T cells sorted from blood. Indicated subset: CD45RA-negative fraction. The receptors here all came from a woman aged 25 to 39 in good health.

This chain links TRBV7-2 with TRBJ2-1, with TRBD2 matching over 12 bases. V was clipped by 3 bases and J by 9 bases; unmatched bases: 3. Germline V gene lookup returns CDR1 SGHTA and CDR2 FQGNSA. This CDR3 has 14 amino acids. CDR3 DNA sequence: TGTGCCAGCAGCTTTAAACTAGCGGGAGGTGAGCAGTTCTTC. Its translation is CASSFKLAGGEQFF.

This chain joins TRBV28 and TRBJ2-7, with unresolved D. The ends were cut back, 7 bases at V and 5 bases at J, with 12 bases in the middle. This CDR3 comprises 12 residues. Germline values: CDR1 MDHEN, CDR2 SYDVKM. CDR3 coding DNA: TGTGCCAGCATGGTTCCTCCTGACGAGCAGTACTTC. Amino acid sequence: CASMVPPDEQYF.

This chain joins TRBV7-9 and TRBJ1-4; 9 positions agree with TRBD1. The ends lost 5 bases at V and 8 bases at J; junction bases unmatched: 9. Germline-derived CDR1 and CDR2 are SEHNR and FQNEAQ (reference sequence). The CDR3 covers 15 residues. DNA for the CDR3: TGTGCCAGCAGCGGCCGGGACAGGGCGCGAGAAAAACTGTTTTTT. It yields the protein CASSGRDRAREKLFF.

V and J are TRBV27 and TRBJ2-1; D unresolved. Trimming shortened V by 7 bases and J by 6 bases, and 13 bases separated the two germline ends. Looked up from germline, CDR1 is MNHEY and CDR2 is SMNVEV (reference sequence). This CDR3 is built from 13 residues. In nucleotides, the CDR3 is TGTGCCAGCACCTCGACCGTGGGCAATGAGCAGTTCTTC. This encodes CASTSTVGNEQFF.

The rearrangement links TRBV30 to TRBJ2-5, with unresolved D. The J call may be faulty, since TRBJ2-7 better matches the DNA end. Germline V gene sequence: CDR1 GTSNPN, CDR2 SVGIG (reference sequence). The CDR3 is 12 residues long. CDR3 residues: CAWSSGGYEQYF. CDR3 in DNA: TGTGCCTGGAGTTCGGGCGGCTACGAGCAGTACTTC.

This clone was seen more than once but under ten times. The chain employs TRBV6-5 and TRBJ1-1; D perhaps matches TRBD1 (6 bases). There are 14 residues in the CDR3. The germline gives CDR1 MNHEY, CDR2 SVGAGI. Trimming left V 7 bases short and J 3 bases short, with 15 bases between. CDR3 sequence (DNA): TGTGCCAGCAACCAGGGGTCGTGGCACACTGAAGCTTTCTTT. Protein sequence: CASNQGSWHTEAFF.

To note about this clone: Other DNA sequences in the sample encode the same CDR3. The chain couples TRBV28 to TRBJ1-1; 9 bases match TRBD1. Germline values: CDR1 MDHEN, CDR2 SYDVKM. Trimming took 3 bases from V and 2 from J; bases not matched to a gene: 1. This CDR3 region has 14 residues. The CDR3: CASSLGQGNTEAFF. The CDR3 DNA reads as TGTGCCAGCAGTTTGGGACAGGGTAACACTGAAGCTTTCTTT.

This chain connects TRBV5-1 to TRBJ2-7, with D perhaps given as TRBD1 or TRBD2 (5 bases each). There are 15 residues in the CDR3. CDR1 and CDR2 from the germline V gene are SGHRS and YFSETQ. Trimming removed 4 bases from V and 3 bases from J, with 17 bases in between. The CDR3 DNA reads TGCGCCAGCAGCGTGGACCGGGACGGAGACTACGAGCAGTACTTC. Its translation: CASSVDRDGDYEQYF. Full variable domain (missing parts from reference TRBV5-1 and TRBJ2-7): KAGVTQTPRYLIKTRGQQVTLSCSPISGHRSVSWYQQTPGQGLQFLFEYFSETQRNKGNFPGRFSGRQFSNSRSEMNVSTLELGDSALYLCASSVDRDGDYEQYFGPGTRLTVT.

Comments on this clone: Other DNA sequences of this sample code for an identical CDR3. The chain combines TRBV6-5 with TRBJ1-1; TRBD1 might be the D (6 bases). CDR3 length: 12 amino acids. Trimming stripped 4 bases from V and 7 bases from J, with 10 bases between. Germline-derived CDR1 and CDR2 are MNHEY and SVGAGI. This CDR3 is CASSSQGLEAFF. In DNA form, the CDR3 reads TGTGCCAGCAGTTCACAGGGACTTGAAGCTTTCTTT.

In its sample, this clone was seen once. This CDR3 is also generated by other DNA sequences in the sample. The chain couples TRBV19 to TRBJ2-2, with 8 positions matching TRBD1. The trim removed 5 bases at V and 7 bases at J, leaving 3 bases unmatched. CDR3 length: 13 amino acids. Germline V CDR1 and CDR2: LNHDA, SQIVND (reference sequence). CDR3 loop: CASSPQGGGELFF. CDR3 DNA: TGTGCCAGTAGTCCACAGGGGGGCGGGGAGCTGTTTTTT.

The chain employs TRBV4-1 and TRBJ1-5; TRBD1 agrees at 10 bases. V shed 6 bases and J 0 bases; nucleotides not matched to a gene: 5. Germline values: CDR1 MGHRA, CDR2 YSYEKL. The CDR3 loop spans 16 amino acids. CDR3 DNA: TGCGCCAGCAGTATGGGGGACAGGGGTAGCAATCAGCCCCAGCATTTT. This codes for CASSMGDRGSNQPQHF.

This sequence joins TRBV6-5 and TRBJ2-4; D tentatively fits TRBD1 or TRBD2 (5 bases each). The CDR3 runs 15 residues. Looked up from germline, CDR1 is MNHEY and CDR2 is SVGAGI. The V end lost 0 bases, the J end lost 0 bases, and 6 bases lay between the germline ends. The CDR3 sequence is CASSYSRGAKNIQYF. The CDR3 DNA is TGTGCCAGCAGTTACTCGAGGGGAGCCAAAAACATTCAGTACTTC.

This chain links TRBV19 with TRBJ1-5, with D perhaps TRBD1 (6 bases). CDR3 length: 15 residues. Germline V gives CDR1 LNHDA, CDR2 SQIVND (reference sequence). V was cut by 7 bases and J by 4 bases, with 17 bases left in between. CDR3 coding DNA: TGTGCCAGTACCCCGGGGGCGCGAGGAAATCAGCCCCAGCATTTT. Amino acid sequence: CASTPGARGNQPQHF.